A selection of T cell receptor beta chains follows, all from one sample in a study of HIV-infected patients and healthy controls. TCRdb reanalysed the 5' RACE reads using MiXCR and keeps one entry per CDR3 protein. This table holds around 6,600 distinct CDR3 sequences, roughly 8.7% found once. The sequencing used blood, collected during antiretroviral therapy. The receptors derive from an adult with HIV infection. The CDR3 runs from the conserved cysteine through the conserved F or W. D genes are given only for firm matches. Not every row has a clone size; where given, it reads once, few, many or a size class.

clone_size: -; j_call: TRBJ2-2; d_call: -; v_call: TRBV7-9; cdr3_aa: CASSLEGGRNTGELFF; cdr3_nt: TGTGCCAGCAGCCTCGAAGGGGGGCGCAACACCGGGGAGCTGTTTTTT
clone_size: medium-sized; j_call: TRBJ2-7; d_call: -; v_call: TRBV30; cdr3_aa: CAWSGEAGEQYF; cdr3_nt: TGTGCCTGGAGCGGGGAAGCGGGCGAGCAGTACTTC
clone_size: once; j_call: TRBJ2-7; d_call: -; v_call: TRBV9; cdr3_aa: CASSASDTGEQYF; cdr3_nt: TGTGCCAGCAGCGCATCGGACACGGGCGAGCAGTACTTC
clone_size: many; j_call: TRBJ1-1; d_call: TRBD1; v_call: TRBV6-2/TRBV6-3; cdr3_aa: CASSAPGQGRTEAFF; cdr3_nt: TGTGCCAGCAGCGCTCCCGGACAGGGGCGAACTGAAGCTTTCTTT
clone_size: few; j_call: TRBJ2-1; d_call: -; v_call: TRBV12-5; cdr3_aa: CASGLASYNEQFF; cdr3_nt: TGTGCTAGTGGTTTGGCCTCCTACAATGAGCAGTTCTTC
clone_size: many; j_call: TRBJ2-6; d_call: TRBD1; v_call: TRBV2; cdr3_aa: CASKTGTGDPGANVLTF; cdr3_nt: TGTGCCAGCAAAACCGGGACAGGGGATCCCGGGGCCAACGTCCTGACTTTC
clone_size: medium-sized; j_call: TRBJ1-2; d_call: -; v_call: TRBV6-5; cdr3_aa: CASSFGQSYGYTF; cdr3_nt: TGTGCCAGCAGTTTCGGACAGTCCTATGGCTACACCTTC
clone_size: medium-sized; j_call: TRBJ1-1; d_call: -; v_call: TRBV10-3; cdr3_aa: CAISESGREGEAAAGRLNTEAFF; cdr3_nt: TGTGCCATCAGTGAGTCAGGTAGAGAGGGTGAGGCGGCCGCGGGGCGACTGAACACTGAAGCTTTCTTT
clone_size: medium-sized; j_call: TRBJ1-2; d_call: -; v_call: TRBV29-1; cdr3_aa: CSVETGSRMSGYTF; cdr3_nt: TGCAGCGTTGAAACGGGTTCCCGAATGAGTGGCTACACCTTC
clone_size: -; j_call: TRBJ1-2; d_call: TRBD1; v_call: TRBV7-9; cdr3_aa: CASSDRQGFNYGYTF; cdr3_nt: TGTGCCAGCAGCGACAGACAGGGCTTTAACTATGGCTACACCTTC
clone_size: -; j_call: TRBJ2-3; d_call: TRBD2; v_call: TRBV20-1; cdr3_aa: CSASWGGGTDTQYF; cdr3_nt: TGCAGTGCTAGTTGGGGAGGGGGCACAGATACGCAGTATTTT
clone_size: -; j_call: TRBJ2-2; d_call: TRBD1; v_call: TRBV6-1; cdr3_aa: CASMGQPNTGELFF; cdr3_nt: TGTGCCAGCATGGGACAGCCGAACACCGGGGAGCTGTTTTTT
clone_size: -; j_call: TRBJ2-1; d_call: TRBD1; v_call: TRBV7-2; cdr3_aa: CASSLGQGINEQFF; cdr3_nt: TGTGCCAGCAGCTTGGGACAGGGTATCAATGAGCAGTTCTTC
clone_size: -; j_call: TRBJ2-7; d_call: -; v_call: TRBV29-1; cdr3_aa: CSVGGSTYEQYF; cdr3_nt: TGCAGCGTTGGAGGCAGTACCTACGAGCAGTACTTC
clone_size: medium-sized; j_call: TRBJ1-1; d_call: -; v_call: TRBV7-9; cdr3_aa: CASSLSNLGDTEAFF; cdr3_nt: TGTGCCAGCAGCTTAAGCAACCTAGGGGACACTGAAGCTTTCTTT
clone_size: -; j_call: TRBJ1-1; d_call: -; v_call: TRBV28; cdr3_aa: CASRGNTEAFF; cdr3_nt: TGTGCCAGCAGGGGGAACACTGAAGCTTTCTTT
clone_size: few; j_call: TRBJ2-3; d_call: TRBD2; v_call: TRBV29-1; cdr3_aa: CSVLGTSGGPTDTQYF; cdr3_nt: TGCAGCGTCCTAGGGACTAGCGGGGGGCCCACAGATACGCAGTATTTT
clone_size: -; j_call: TRBJ2-1; d_call: TRBD1; v_call: TRBV11-1; cdr3_aa: CASSPRRQGASYNEQFF; cdr3_nt: TGTGCCAGCAGCCCCCGACGACAGGGGGCATCCTACAATGAGCAGTTCTTC
clone_size: few; j_call: TRBJ1-5; d_call: TRBD1; v_call: TRBV7-9; cdr3_aa: CASSFGQGAQPQHF; cdr3_nt: TGTGCCAGCAGCTTCGGACAGGGGGCACAGCCCCAGCATTTT
clone_size: many; j_call: TRBJ1-1; d_call: -; v_call: TRBV12-3/TRBV12-4; cdr3_aa: CASSSDSTEAFF; cdr3_nt: TGTGCCAGCAGTTCCGACAGCACTGAAGCTTTCTTT
clone_size: -; j_call: TRBJ2-1; d_call: TRBD1; v_call: TRBV4-1; cdr3_aa: CASSQARVGTGSNEQFF; cdr3_nt: TGCGCCAGCAGCCAAGCCCGAGTGGGGACAGGGTCCAATGAGCAGTTCTTC
clone_size: -; j_call: TRBJ2-1; d_call: TRBD2; v_call: TRBV20-1; cdr3_aa: CSAINPVTSVNEQFF; cdr3_nt: TGCAGTGCTATCAACCCCGTGACTAGCGTGAATGAGCAGTTCTTC
clone_size: many; j_call: TRBJ1-1; d_call: -; v_call: TRBV27; cdr3_aa: CASSQTAGGDTEAFF; cdr3_nt: TGTGCCAGCAGCCAAACAGCTGGGGGCGACACTGAAGCTTTCTTT
clone_size: medium-sized; j_call: TRBJ1-1; d_call: -; v_call: TRBV28; cdr3_aa: CASSSGVLGTEAFF; cdr3_nt: TGTGCCAGCAGTTCCGGGGTTTTGGGGACTGAAGCTTTCTTT
clone_size: medium-sized; j_call: TRBJ1-1; d_call: -; v_call: TRBV28; cdr3_aa: CASSLGGNTEAFF; cdr3_nt: TGTGCCAGCAGTTTAGGGGGGAACACTGAAGCTTTCTTT
clone_size: medium-sized; j_call: TRBJ1-3; d_call: -; v_call: TRBV12-3/TRBV12-4; cdr3_aa: CASSLLQVPSGNTIYF; cdr3_nt: TGTGCCAGCAGTTTATTACAGGTTCCCTCTGGAAACACCATATATTTT
clone_size: many; j_call: TRBJ1-5; d_call: -; v_call: TRBV4-3; cdr3_aa: CASSQDIGNQPQHF; cdr3_nt: TGCGCCAGCAGCCAAGATATTGGCAATCAGCCCCAGCATTTT
clone_size: few; j_call: TRBJ2-7; d_call: -; v_call: TRBV4-3; cdr3_aa: CASSQDSGSKYEQYF; cdr3_nt: TGCGCCAGCAGCCAAGATTCTGGCAGCAAGTACGAGCAGTACTTC
clone_size: many; j_call: TRBJ1-5; d_call: -; v_call: TRBV7-9; cdr3_aa: CASSFQENQPQHF; cdr3_nt: TGTGCCAGCAGCTTTCAAGAAAATCAGCCCCAGCATTTT
clone_size: hyperexpanded; j_call: TRBJ2-1; d_call: TRBD1; v_call: TRBV6-2/TRBV6-3; cdr3_aa: CASSRQGSYNEQFF; cdr3_nt: TGTGCCAGCAGCAGACAGGGTTCCTACAATGAGCAGTTCTTC
clone_size: -; j_call: TRBJ2-1; d_call: TRBD2; v_call: TRBV12-3/TRBV12-4; cdr3_aa: CASSLAGVYNEQFF; cdr3_nt: TGTGCCAGCAGCTTAGCGGGGGTCTACAATGAGCAGTTCTTC
clone_size: medium-sized; j_call: TRBJ2-3; d_call: TRBD2; v_call: TRBV27; cdr3_aa: CASKLSGGADTQYF; cdr3_nt: TGTGCCAGCAAGTTATCCGGGGGGGCAGATACGCAGTATTTT
clone_size: few; j_call: TRBJ1-2; d_call: TRBD1; v_call: TRBV29-1; cdr3_aa: CSVGQGAQGYTF; cdr3_nt: TGCAGCGTTGGACAGGGGGCGCAGGGCTACACCTTC
clone_size: -; j_call: TRBJ2-2; d_call: TRBD2; v_call: TRBV7-2; cdr3_aa: CASSFSLAGGAGELFF; cdr3_nt: TGTGCCAGCAGCTTCTCACTAGCGGGAGGTGCCGGGGAGCTGTTTTTT
clone_size: medium-sized; j_call: TRBJ1-1; d_call: TRBD1; v_call: TRBV6-5; cdr3_aa: CASSYSTPTGGQVYEAFF; cdr3_nt: TGTGCCAGCAGTTACTCGACCCCGACAGGGGGGCAAGTTTATGAAGCTTTCTTT
clone_size: few; j_call: TRBJ2-1; d_call: TRBD2; v_call: TRBV10-3; cdr3_aa: CAISEPSIAGVGNEQFF; cdr3_nt: TGTGCCATCAGTGAGCCCAGCATAGCGGGAGTAGGAAATGAGCAGTTCTTC
clone_size: medium-sized; j_call: TRBJ2-3; d_call: -; v_call: TRBV7-9; cdr3_aa: CASSPPRPDTQYF; cdr3_nt: TGTGCCAGCAGCCCCCCGCGCCCTGATACGCAGTATTTT
clone_size: -; j_call: TRBJ2-5; d_call: -; v_call: TRBV29-1; cdr3_aa: CSVEGWTVQETQYF; cdr3_nt: TGCAGCGTTGAAGGTTGGACAGTGCAAGAGACCCAGTACTTC
clone_size: medium-sized; j_call: TRBJ1-5; d_call: -; v_call: TRBV28; cdr3_aa: CASSPRQNQPQHF; cdr3_nt: TGTGCCAGCAGTCCCCGGCAAAATCAGCCCCAGCATTTT
clone_size: medium-sized; j_call: TRBJ1-2; d_call: TRBD1; v_call: TRBV7-9; cdr3_aa: CASSPTGQDYGYTF; cdr3_nt: TGTGCCAGCAGCCCTACCGGACAGGACTATGGCTACACCTTC
clone_size: medium-sized; j_call: TRBJ1-5; d_call: -; v_call: TRBV6-2/TRBV6-3; cdr3_aa: CASTINHGGLGQPQHF; cdr3_nt: TGTGCCAGCACCATAAATCACGGGGGGCTGGGTCAGCCCCAGCATTTT
clone_size: medium-sized; j_call: TRBJ1-5; d_call: -; v_call: TRBV20-1; cdr3_aa: CSAIQARDNQPQHF; cdr3_nt: TGCAGTGCTATCCAGGCCAGGGACAATCAGCCCCAGCATTTT
clone_size: medium-sized; j_call: TRBJ2-3; d_call: -; v_call: TRBV11-2; cdr3_aa: CASSPTASSTDTQYF; cdr3_nt: TGTGCCAGCAGCCCGACAGCTTCTAGCACAGATACGCAGTATTTT
clone_size: many; j_call: TRBJ1-1; d_call: TRBD1; v_call: TRBV5-5; cdr3_aa: CASSEGQGWAEAFF; cdr3_nt: TGTGCCAGCAGCGAGGGACAGGGATGGGCTGAAGCTTTCTTT
clone_size: many; j_call: TRBJ1-2; d_call: -; v_call: TRBV29-1; cdr3_aa: CSVEDRRGLGYGYTF; cdr3_nt: TGCAGCGTTGAAGATCGGCGGGGTTTGGGGTATGGCTACACCTTC
clone_size: -; j_call: TRBJ2-5; d_call: TRBD2; v_call: TRBV28; cdr3_aa: CASSYPPGLAGLTTKETQYF; cdr3_nt: TGTGCCAGCAGTTATCCTCCGGGACTAGCGGGACTTACGACTAAAGAGACCCAGTACTTC
clone_size: few; j_call: TRBJ2-6; d_call: -; v_call: TRBV12-3/TRBV12-4; cdr3_aa: CASTGDPPGANVLTF; cdr3_nt: TGTGCCAGCACTGGGGATCCACCTGGGGCCAACGTCCTGACTTTC
clone_size: many; j_call: TRBJ2-1; d_call: TRBD2; v_call: TRBV7-2; cdr3_aa: CASGTLGTSGSNEQFF; cdr3_nt: TGTGCCAGTGGAACTCTGGGGACTAGCGGGAGTAATGAGCAGTTCTTC
clone_size: -; j_call: TRBJ1-5; d_call: -; v_call: TRBV5-5; cdr3_aa: CASSPGGRVGQPQHF; cdr3_nt: TGTGCCAGCAGCCCCGGAGGCAGGGTAGGGCAGCCCCAGCATTTT